This is a list of T cell receptor beta chains from one sample in a study of blood T cell repertoires in COVID-19. TCRdb's copy holds only in-frame clones and misses some; the assay was immunoSEQ multiplex PCR. Here the sample spans fewer than 150,000 clones, about 78% being singletons. Sequencing used peripheral blood. These receptor sequences come from an older man with acute or convalescent COVID-19. Each CDR3 is given with its conserved first and last residue. The D gene is left open where the match is weak. A row's size may be missing; if present it is once, few, many or a size class.

j_gene	d_gene	abundance	v_gene	CDR3aa	CDR3nt
TRBJ2-7	-	many	TRBV11-3	CASSAGLSGYEQYF	TGTGCCAGCAGCGCGGGACTCTCCGGCTACGAGCAGTACTTC
TRBJ1-6	TRBD1	-	TRBV5-1	CASSLEGQGFENSPLHF	TGCGCCAGCAGCTTGGAGGGACAGGGATTTGAAAATTCACCCCTCCACTTT
TRBJ2-1	-	-	TRBV7-7	CASSLRGGDFEQFF	TGTGCCAGCAGCTTAAGGGGGGGGGATTTTGAGCAGTTCTTC
TRBJ2-7	-	-	TRBV9	CARTTYEQYF	TGTGCCAGGACAACCTACGAGCAGTACTTC
TRBJ1-5	TRBD1	-	TRBV7-2	CASSLVGDRDQPQHF	TGTGCCAGCAGCTTAGTAGGGGACAGGGATCAGCCCCAGCATTTT
TRBJ2-1	-	-	TRBV29-1	CSGGHSLNEQFF	TGCAGCGGAGGTCACTCGCTCAATGAGCAGTTCTTC
TRBJ2-1	TRBD2	-	TRBV5-1	CASSETGGPYNEQFF	TGCGCCAGCAGCGAGACGGGGGGGCCTTACAATGAGCAGTTCTTC
TRBJ2-3	TRBD2	-	TRBV5-1	CASSLVAGVSMDTQYF	TGCGCCAGCAGCTTGGTAGCGGGGGTATCAATGGATACGCAGTATTTT
TRBJ1-6	-	-	TRBV7-2	CASSFDTLGSPLHF	TGTGCCAGCAGCTTCGACACCCTCGGTTCACCCCTCCACTTT
TRBJ1-5	-	few	TRBV3-1/TRBV3-2	CASSHVTGTPNSNQPQHF	TGTGCCAGCAGCCACGTAACCGGGACACCGAATAGCAATCAGCCCCAGCATTTT
TRBJ1-2	-	-	TRBV15	CATARGGASYGYTF	TGTGCCACCGCAAGGGGTGGGGCCAGCTATGGCTACACCTTC
TRBJ2-5	-	-	TRBV11-1	CASAGLGTQYF	TGTGCCAGCGCTGGGCTCGGGACCCAGTACTTC
TRBJ1-3	TRBD1	-	TRBV6-4	CASRQGGKSGNTIYF	TGTGCCAGCAGACAGGGGGGAAAATCTGGAAACACCATATATTTT
TRBJ1-2	-	-	TRBV6-2/TRBV6-3	CAGSYSTRGFFTF	TGTGCCGGCAGTTACTCGACCAGAGGTTTCTTCACCTTC
TRBJ2-1	-	-	TRBV9	CASSPSYNEQFF	TGTGCCAGCAGTCCGTCCTACAATGAGCAGTTCTTC
TRBJ2-1	TRBD1	-	TRBV5-4	CASTREIGDRGNNEQFF	TGTGCCAGCACCCGCGAGATTGGGGACAGGGGAAACAATGAGCAGTTCTTC
TRBJ1-5	TRBD1	few	TRBV6-5	CASKETGGQPQHF	TGTGCCAGCAAGGAGACAGGGGGTCAGCCCCAGCATTTT
TRBJ1-6	-	-	TRBV6-5	CASSYLGGQMGSPLHF	TGTGCCAGCAGTTACCTCGGAGGGCAGATGGGCTCACCCCTCCACTTT
TRBJ1-1	TRBD1	-	TRBV4-3	CASSQSGQGGTEAFF	TGCGCCAGCAGCCAATCTGGACAGGGGGGCACTGAAGCTTTCTTT
TRBJ1-5	-	-	TRBV6-4	CASSDGFNQPQHF	TGTGCCAGCAGTGACGGCTTCAATCAGCCCCAGCATTTT
TRBJ1-5	TRBD1	-	TRBV4-2	CASSRLGTASNQPQHF	TGTGCCAGCAGCCGATTAGGGACAGCTTCGAATCAGCCCCAGCATTTT
TRBJ1-1	TRBD1	-	TRBV5-1	CASSRDRATTEAFF	TGCGCCAGCAGCAGGGACAGGGCGACCACTGAAGCTTTCTTT
TRBJ1-2	-	-	TRBV25-1	CASSELDRYYGYTF	TGTGCCAGCAGTGAACTCGACAGGTACTATGGCTACACCTTC
TRBJ1-6	-	few	TRBV6-5	CASSRDTTYNSPLHF	TGTGCCAGCAGTAGGGACACGACCTATAATTCACCCCTCCACTTT
TRBJ2-5	TRBD2	-	TRBV5-1	CASSTTSGGAWETQYF	TGCGCCAGCAGCACGACTAGCGGGGGGGCATGGGAGACCCAGTACTTC
TRBJ1-3	-	-	TRBV2	CASSEAGRGNTIYF	TGTGCCAGCAGTGAGGCGGGGAGAGGAAACACCATATATTTT
TRBJ2-4	-	-	TRBV5-4	CASSTQGAADKNIQYF	TGTGCCAGCAGCACTCAAGGAGCCGCGGACAAAAACATTCAGTACTTC
TRBJ2-7	TRBD2	-	TRBV9	CASSLGLAHSYEQYF	TGTGCCAGCAGCCTAGGACTAGCTCACTCCTACGAGCAGTACTTC
TRBJ2-1	TRBD2	once	TRBV4-3	CASSQVNSGLYNEQFF	TGCGCCAGCAGCCAAGTCAATAGCGGGCTCTACAATGAGCAGTTCTTC
TRBJ1-1	TRBD1	-	TRBV6-5	CASRRSTGSHTEAFF	TGTGCCAGCAGGCGGTCGACAGGGTCTCACACTGAAGCTTTCTTT
TRBJ2-7	TRBD1	-	TRBV7-6	CASSSGQGTGIEQYF	TGTGCCAGCAGCTCAGGACAGGGTACAGGGATCGAGCAGTACTTC
TRBJ2-3	TRBD2	-	TRBV30	CAWSSGLAGVTDTQYF	TGTGCCTGGAGTAGTGGACTAGCGGGGGTCACAGATACGCAGTATTTT
TRBJ2-7	-	-	TRBV15	CATSRRTGNPSYEQYF	TGTGCCACCAGCAGACGAACAGGTAACCCCTCCTACGAGCAGTACTTC
TRBJ2-5	TRBD2	-	TRBV5-6	CASSWGLAGGPQETQYF	TGTGCCAGCAGCTGGGGACTAGCGGGGGGCCCTCAAGAGACCCAGTACTTC
TRBJ1-5	-	-	TRBV2	CASSLNGGDQPQHF	TGTGCCAGCAGTCTAAATGGGGGGGATCAGCCCCAGCATTTT
TRBJ1-2	-	once	TRBV6-2/TRBV6-3	CASSYSAGPGGYTF	TGTGCCAGCAGTTACTCGGCGGGCCCGGGAGGCTACACCTTC
TRBJ2-5	-	once	TRBV7-6	CASSAPGKRTQYF	TGTGCCAGCAGCGCACCAGGGAAGAGGACCCAGTACTTC
TRBJ1-2	TRBD1	-	TRBV6-6	CASNRGRYRGNYGYTF	TGTGCCAGCAACAGGGGAAGGTACAGGGGGAATTATGGCTACACCTTC
TRBJ2-7	TRBD2	-	TRBV5-1	CASSRVSGGAHEQYF	TGCGCCAGCAGCCGCGTTAGCGGGGGGGCCCACGAGCAGTACTTC
TRBJ1-1	-	-	TRBV19	CASSIARDTEAFF	TGTGCCAGTAGTATTGCGAGGGACACTGAAGCTTTCTTT
TRBJ2-1	TRBD2	few	TRBV24-1	CATSDYTTSGSYNEQFF	TGTGCCACCAGTGATTATACGACTAGCGGGTCCTACAATGAGCAGTTCTTC
TRBJ1-6	-	few	TRBV29-1	CSDPGLWRPLHF	TGCAGCGACCCAGGTCTCTGGAGGCCCCTCCACTTT
TRBJ2-3	TRBD2	few	TRBV7-2	CASSLGSGVTDTQYF	TGTGCCAGCAGCTTGGGGAGCGGGGTCACAGATACGCAGTATTTT
TRBJ2-5	TRBD2	-	TRBV7-2	CASSFSLSASGGGQETQYF	TGTGCCAGCAGCTTTAGTCTTTCTGCTAGCGGGGGAGGACAAGAGACCCAGTACTTC
TRBJ1-2	TRBD1	-	TRBV6-5	CATAQGATIYGYTF	TGTGCCACCGCACAGGGGGCGACTATCTATGGCTACACCTTC
TRBJ1-5	-	-	TRBV30	CAWSFGDNQPQHF	TGTGCCTGGAGTTTTGGAGACAATCAGCCCCAGCATTTT
TRBJ2-2	-	-	TRBV7-3	CASSRVRTGELFF	TGTGCCAGCAGCCGGGTGAGGACCGGGGAGCTGTTTTTT
TRBJ1-1	TRBD1	-	TRBV2	CASSVRTGSTEAFF	TGTGCCAGCAGTGTTCGGACAGGGAGCACTGAAGCTTTCTTT
TRBJ1-2	-	-	TRBV18	CASSPDRVNYGYTF	TGTGCCAGCTCACCTGACAGAGTCAACTATGGCTACACCTTC
TRBJ1-4	TRBD1	few	TRBV5-1	CASSQDRGGEKLFF	TGCGCCAGCAGCCAGGACAGGGGAGGCGAAAAACTGTTTTTT
TRBJ2-1	TRBD2	-	TRBV7-3	CASSSKRESSYNEQFF	TGTGCCAGCAGCTCTAAGCGGGAGAGCTCCTACAATGAGCAGTTCTTC
TRBJ2-7	TRBD1	-	TRBV7-2	CASSFGTDFYEQYF	TGTGCCAGCAGCTTCGGGACAGATTTCTACGAGCAGTACTTC
TRBJ2-1	TRBD1	-	TRBV19	CASSIFGTVNEQFF	TGTGCCAGTAGTATCTTCGGGACAGTCAATGAGCAGTTCTTC
TRBJ2-7	-	-	TRBV4-1	CASSPQGRADYYEQYF	TGCGCCAGCAGCCCCCAGGGGAGGGCCGACTACTACGAGCAGTACTTC
TRBJ1-3	-	-	TRBV24-1	CATSDFSRSGNTIYF	TGTGCCACCAGTGATTTTTCCCGCTCTGGAAACACCATATATTTT